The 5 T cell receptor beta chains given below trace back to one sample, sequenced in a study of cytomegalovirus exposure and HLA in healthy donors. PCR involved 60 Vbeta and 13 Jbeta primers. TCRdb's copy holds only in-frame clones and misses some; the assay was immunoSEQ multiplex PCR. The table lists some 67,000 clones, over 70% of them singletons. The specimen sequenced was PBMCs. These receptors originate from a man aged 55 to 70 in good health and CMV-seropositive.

The CDR3 spells CASSGLGGGGETQYF. The CDR3 DNA follows: TGTGCCAGCAGCGGGCTCGGGGGGGGTGGAGAGACCCAGTACTTC. The chain has TRBV9 and TRBJ2-5, with TRBD2 identical over 8 bases. The junction had 8 bases not matched to a gene; V was cut back by 3 bases and J by 4 bases. The V gene's germline CDR1 is SGDLS and CDR2 YYNGEE. The CDR3 extends over 15 amino acids. The entire variable domain, with the rest obtained from reference TRBV9 and TRBJ2-5, is as follows: DSGVTQTPKHLITATGQRVTLRCSPRSGDLSVYWYQQSLDQGLQFLIQYYNGEERAKGNILERFSAQQFPDLHSELNLSSLELGDSALYFCASSGLGGGGETQYFGPGTRLLVL.

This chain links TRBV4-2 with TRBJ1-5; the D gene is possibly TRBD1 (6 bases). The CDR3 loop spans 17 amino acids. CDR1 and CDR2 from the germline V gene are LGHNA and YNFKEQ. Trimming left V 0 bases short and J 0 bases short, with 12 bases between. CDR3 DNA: TGTGCCAGCAGCCAAGATCAAGGGGGATATAGCAATCAGCCCCAGCATTTT. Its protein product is CASSQDQGGYSNQPQHF.

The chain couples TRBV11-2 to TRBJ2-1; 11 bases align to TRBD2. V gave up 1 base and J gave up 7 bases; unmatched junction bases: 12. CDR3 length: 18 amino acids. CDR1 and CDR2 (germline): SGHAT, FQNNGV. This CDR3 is CASSLGGTSGGSKNEQFF. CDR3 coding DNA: TGTGCCAGCAGCTTAGGGGGGACTAGCGGAGGGAGTAAGAATGAGCAGTTCTTC.

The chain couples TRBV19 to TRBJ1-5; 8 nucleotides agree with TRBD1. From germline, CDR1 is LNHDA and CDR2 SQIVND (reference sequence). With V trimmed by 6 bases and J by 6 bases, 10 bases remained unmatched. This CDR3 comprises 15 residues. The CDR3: CASRPGQGWSQPQHF. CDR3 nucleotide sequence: TGTGCCAGTAGACCCGGACAGGGATGGAGTCAGCCCCAGCATTTT.

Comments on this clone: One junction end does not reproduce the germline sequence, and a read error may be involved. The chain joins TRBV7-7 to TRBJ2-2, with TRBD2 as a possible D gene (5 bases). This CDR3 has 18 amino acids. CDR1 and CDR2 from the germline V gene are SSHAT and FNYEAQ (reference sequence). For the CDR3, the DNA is TGTGCTAGCAGCCTTAGAGTGGATGGATCCGGGGTCACCGGGGAGCTGTTTTTT. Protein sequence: CASSLRVDGSGVTGELFF.